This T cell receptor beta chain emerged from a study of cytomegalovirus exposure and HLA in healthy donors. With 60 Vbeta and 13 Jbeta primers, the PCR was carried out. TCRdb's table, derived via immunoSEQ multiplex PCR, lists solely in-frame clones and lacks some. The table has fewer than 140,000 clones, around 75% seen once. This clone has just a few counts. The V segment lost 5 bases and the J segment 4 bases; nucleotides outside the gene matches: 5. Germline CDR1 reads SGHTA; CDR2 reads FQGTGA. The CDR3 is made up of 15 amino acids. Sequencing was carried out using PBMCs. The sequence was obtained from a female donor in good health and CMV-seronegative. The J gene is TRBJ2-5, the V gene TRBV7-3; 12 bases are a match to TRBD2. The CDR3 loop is CASSPLAGGVETQYF. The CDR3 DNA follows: TGTGCCAGCAGCCCTCTAGCGGGAGGGGTAGAGACCCAGTACTTC.